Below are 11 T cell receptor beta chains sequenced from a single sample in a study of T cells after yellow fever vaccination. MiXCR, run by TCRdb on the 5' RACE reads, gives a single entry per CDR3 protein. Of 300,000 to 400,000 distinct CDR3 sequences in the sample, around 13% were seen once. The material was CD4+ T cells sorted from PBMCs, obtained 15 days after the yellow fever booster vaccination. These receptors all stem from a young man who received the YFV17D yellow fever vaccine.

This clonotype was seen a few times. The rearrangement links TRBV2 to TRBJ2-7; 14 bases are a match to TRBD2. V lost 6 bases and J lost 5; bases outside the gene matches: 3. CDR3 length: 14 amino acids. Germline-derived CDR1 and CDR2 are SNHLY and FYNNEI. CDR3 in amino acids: CASSPGLAGDEQYF. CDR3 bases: TGTGCCAGCAGCCCGGGACTAGCGGGGGACGAGCAGTACTTC.

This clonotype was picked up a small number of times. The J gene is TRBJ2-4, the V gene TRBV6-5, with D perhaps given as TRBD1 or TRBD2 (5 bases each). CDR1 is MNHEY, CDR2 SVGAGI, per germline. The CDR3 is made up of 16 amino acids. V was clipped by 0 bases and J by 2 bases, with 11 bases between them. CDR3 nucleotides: TGTGCCAGCAGTTACTCATGGGGGACCACCAAAAACATTCAGTACTTC. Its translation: CASSYSWGTTKNIQYF.

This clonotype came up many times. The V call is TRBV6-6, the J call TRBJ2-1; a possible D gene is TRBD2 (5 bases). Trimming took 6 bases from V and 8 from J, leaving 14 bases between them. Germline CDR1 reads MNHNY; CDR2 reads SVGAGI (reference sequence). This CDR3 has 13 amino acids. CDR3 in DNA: TGTGCCAGCAGAAACCGGGGAATCCATGAGCAGTTCTTC. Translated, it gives CASRNRGIHEQFF.

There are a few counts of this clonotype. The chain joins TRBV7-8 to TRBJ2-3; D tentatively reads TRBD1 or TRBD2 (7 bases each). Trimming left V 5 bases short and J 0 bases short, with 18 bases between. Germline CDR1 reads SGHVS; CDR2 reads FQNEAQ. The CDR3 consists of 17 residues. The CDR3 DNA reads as TGTGCCAGCAGCCCAAGCAGGGGGGGCGGGAGCACAGATACGCAGTATTTT. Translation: CASSPSRGGGSTDTQYF.

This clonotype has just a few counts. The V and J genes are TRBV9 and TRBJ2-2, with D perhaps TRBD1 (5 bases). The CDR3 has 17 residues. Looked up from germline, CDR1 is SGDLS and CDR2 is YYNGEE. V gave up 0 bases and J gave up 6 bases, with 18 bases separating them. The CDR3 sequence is CASSVEGLPEHPGELFF. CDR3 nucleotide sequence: TGTGCCAGCAGCGTAGAGGGGCTACCCGAACACCCCGGGGAGCTGTTTTTT.

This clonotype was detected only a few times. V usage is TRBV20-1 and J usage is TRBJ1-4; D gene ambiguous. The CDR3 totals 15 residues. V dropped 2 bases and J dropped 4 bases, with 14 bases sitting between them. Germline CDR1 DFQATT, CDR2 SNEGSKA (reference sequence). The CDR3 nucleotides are TGCAGTGCTAGAAGGCTAAGGGATTTTAATGAAAAACTGTTTTTT. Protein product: CSARRLRDFNEKLFF.

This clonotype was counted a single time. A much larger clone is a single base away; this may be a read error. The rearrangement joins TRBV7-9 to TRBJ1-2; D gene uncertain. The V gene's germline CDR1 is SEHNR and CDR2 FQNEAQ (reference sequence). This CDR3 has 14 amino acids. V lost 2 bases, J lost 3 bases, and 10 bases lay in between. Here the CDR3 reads CASSLRAMYYGYTF. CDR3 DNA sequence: TGTGCCAGCAGCTTAAGGGCAATGTACTATGGCTACACCTTC.

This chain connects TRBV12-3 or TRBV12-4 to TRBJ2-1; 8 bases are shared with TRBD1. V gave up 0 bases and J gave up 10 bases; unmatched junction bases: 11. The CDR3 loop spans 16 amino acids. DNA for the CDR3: TGTGCCAGCAGTTTAGCCCCCGCTCAGGGGGCGCACGAGCAGTTCTTC. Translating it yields CASSLAPAQGAHEQFF.

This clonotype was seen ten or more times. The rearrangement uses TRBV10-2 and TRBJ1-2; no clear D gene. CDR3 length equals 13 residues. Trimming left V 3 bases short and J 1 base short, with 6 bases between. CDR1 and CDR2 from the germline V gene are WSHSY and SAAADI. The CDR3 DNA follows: TGCGCCAGCAGTGATCGACATAACTATGGCTACACCTTC. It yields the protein CASSDRHNYGYTF.

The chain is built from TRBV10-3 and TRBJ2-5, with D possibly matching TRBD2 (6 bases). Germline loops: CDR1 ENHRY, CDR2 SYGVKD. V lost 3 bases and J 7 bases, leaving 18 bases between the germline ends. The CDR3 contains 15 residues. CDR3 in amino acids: CAISESAGLAGTQYF. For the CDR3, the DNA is TGTGCCATCAGTGAAAGTGCGGGGTTAGCAGGGACCCAGTACTTC.

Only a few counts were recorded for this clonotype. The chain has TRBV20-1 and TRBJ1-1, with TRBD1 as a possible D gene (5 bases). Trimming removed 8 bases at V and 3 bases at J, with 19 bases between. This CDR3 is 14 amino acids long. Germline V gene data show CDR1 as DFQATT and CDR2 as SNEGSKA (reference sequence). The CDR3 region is CSTGPPGWDTEAFF. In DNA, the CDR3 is TGCAGTACGGGGCCCCCAGGGTGGGACACTGAAGCTTTCTTT.